Below, 3 T cell receptor beta chains from the same sample are listed, as sequenced in a study of shared clonotypes between healthy human individuals. Produced via immunoSEQ multiplex PCR; TCRdb's table is partial and in-frame only. The table lists about a million clones, over 60% of them singletons. Source material: memory CD4+ T cells sorted from blood. The subset here: CD45RA-negative fraction. These TCRs come from a man aged 18 to 29 in good health.

The chain has TRBV18 and TRBJ2-4; either TRBD1 or TRBD2 may supply D (5 bases each). From germline, CDR1 is KGHSH and CDR2 LQKENI. Trimming removed 5 bases from V and 0 bases from J, with 11 bases in between. The CDR3 is 15 amino acids. This CDR3 is CASSTGTLAKNIQYF. In DNA, the CDR3 is TGTGCCAGCTCAACCGGGACGTTAGCCAAAAACATTCAGTACTTC.

In its sample, this clone was seen many times. V gene TRBV14 combines with J gene TRBJ1-2; D is uncertain. Trimming pared 9 bases from V and 7 bases from J, leaving 33 bases between. The CDR3 spans 18 residues. Germline V gene sequence: CDR1 SGHDN, CDR2 FVKESK. CDR3 DNA: TGTGCCAGTTCCCCCCGGATGAATGGTTTACGGGCTGATGCTGGCTACACCTTC. Amino acids: CASSPRMNGLRADAGYTF.

Worth noting for this clone: Given a much more abundant clone one base away, this may be a read error. The J gene is TRBJ1-2, the V gene TRBV7-9, with unresolved D. The germline V and J ends were trimmed by 4 bases and 2 bases, with 2 bases remaining between them. From germline, CDR1 is SEHNR and CDR2 FQNEAQ (reference sequence). The CDR3 spans 11 residues. The CDR3 spells CASSSNYGYTF. The CDR3 nucleotides read TGTGCCAGCAGCTCGAACTATGGCTACACCTTC.